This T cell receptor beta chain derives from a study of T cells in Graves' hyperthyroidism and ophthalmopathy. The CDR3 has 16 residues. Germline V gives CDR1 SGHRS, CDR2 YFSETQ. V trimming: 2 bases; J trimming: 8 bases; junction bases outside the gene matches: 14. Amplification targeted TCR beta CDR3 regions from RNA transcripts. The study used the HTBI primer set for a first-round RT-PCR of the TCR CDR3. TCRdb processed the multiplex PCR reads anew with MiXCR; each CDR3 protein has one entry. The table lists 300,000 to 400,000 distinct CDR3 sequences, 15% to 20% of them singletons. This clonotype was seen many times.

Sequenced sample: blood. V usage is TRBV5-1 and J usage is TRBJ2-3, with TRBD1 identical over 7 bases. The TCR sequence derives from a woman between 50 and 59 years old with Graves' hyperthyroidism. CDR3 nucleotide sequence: TGCGCCAGCAGCTTAGGGGGCTCCCCCCATGGAGGTACGCAGTATTTT. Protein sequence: CASSLGGSPHGGTQYF.